The clone carrying this TCR beta chain was counted ten times or more. Time point meaning: sample taken at primary tumor resection. This record belongs to a study of spatial heterogeneity in lung cancer. In TCRdb, the 5' RACE reads were re-called with MiXCR into one record per CDR3 protein. The table shows 39,000 or so distinct CDR3 sequences, with 6.5% to 8.5% occurring only once. The sequencing here drew on PBMCs, taken at surgery. This sequence was found in a male donor with early-stage non-small cell lung cancer.

The CDR3 spells CASNEQEAYGYTF. The CDR3 nucleotides are TGTGCCAGCAACGAACAGGAGGCCTATGGCTACACCTTC. The V gene is TRBV7-9, the J gene TRBJ1-2; weak D call: TRBD1 (5 bases). Germline V gives CDR1 SEHNR, CDR2 FQNEAQ (reference sequence). The CDR3 is 13 residues long. With 7 bases removed from V and 4 bases from J, the gap between germline ends came to 13 bases. The full variable domain, its missing parts supplied by reference TRBV7-9 and TRBJ1-2, is DTGVSQNPRHKITKRGQNVTFRCDPISEHNRLYWYRQTLGQGPEFLTYFQNEAQLEKSRLLSDRFSAERPKGSFSTLEIQRTEQGDSAMYLCASNEQEAYGYTFGSGTRLTVV.